The clone carrying this T cell receptor beta chain was picked up one time. The source of the sample is a study of OX40 agonist ivuxolimab in advanced cancers. The method was immunoSEQ multiplex PCR; TCRdb's version includes in-frame clones alone and lacks a portion of them. The sample yields tens of thousands of clones, around nine tenths seen once. The TCR originated in an adult with an advanced solid tumor such as melanoma, head and neck, liver or kidney cancer. The starting material was CD4+ or CD8+ T cells sorted from blood, obtained in a trial of the OX40 agonist ivuxolimab.

The CDR3 bases are TGTGCCAGCAGTGTCCGTCGGGGCTCTGGAAACACCATATATTTT. This gives the protein CASSVRRGSGNTIYF. The chain recombines TRBV27 with TRBJ1-3; D not certain. The CDR3 sequence is 15 residues long. The germline gives CDR1 MNHEY, CDR2 SMNVEV (reference sequence). The V gene lost 5 bases and the J gene lost 0 bases, with 11 bases spanning the gap.